The entry that follows covers one T cell receptor (beta chain) sequence. Its antigen is not yet known. No much larger clone exists at a distance of one base, and base qualities are not known. To prepare the library, the immunoSEQ multiplex PCR assay was applied. This immuneACCESS table, as held by TCRdb, lists in-frame sequences with V and J called but not all clones. Of the missing ones, under half trace to an unresolved V gene in checked studies; the others have no known cause. The sample records around 81,000 clones, approximately 93% of which are singletons. Over 1.3% of the sample comes from the top ten. These data originate in a study of control samples from healthy donors and cancer patients (dated by TCRdb to between 2020 and 2021). After removal of 5 bases from V and 0 bases from J, the junction retains 7 bases not matched to a gene. From the cysteine through the phenylalanine, the CDR3 covers 15 amino acids. CDR3 DNA is the only sequence kept; it has 45 bases, read in frame from the first base. Sequences LNHDA (CDR1) and SQIVND (CDR2) are obtained from the germline V gene (reference sequence).

The source material was blood. This sequence uses TRBV19 and TRBJ2-7, and 7 junctional nucleotides match TRBD1. This clonotype originated in a woman under 40 in good health. The DNA reads as follows: TGTGCCAGTAGTTCCGACAGGGCGAGCTCCTACGAGCAGTACTTC. Its translation is CASSSDRASSYEQYF.